This T cell receptor (beta chain) stems from a study of cytomegalovirus exposure and HLA in healthy donors (dated by TCRdb to 2016 to 2017). With regard to the full study: An earlier analysis of some 550 of the donors reported 250 to 300 Gb of sequence data and some 120 million unique TCR beta sequences from around 200 million T cells. The number of donors typed differed by locus, with roughly 629-640 for A, B, C, DRB1 and DQB1, roughly 520 for DQA1, some 570 for DPA1, and about 450 for DPB1. Of the 300 to 500 genotyped donors, less than 90% were placed in the genetic ancestry cluster associated with self-reported Caucasian donors. An earlier analysis of nearly 600 of the donors applied high-throughput TCR beta sequencing to assess whether each TCR beta V gene segment acted as functional or pseudogenic. A later genetic analysis used genome-wide SNP genotypes for about 55% of the 666 donors, treating that subset as a discovery cohort. Class I and class II HLA loci were covered by the typing at four-digit resolution. Among some 410 genotyped donors of the cohort, an average of approximately 200,000 unique TCR beta nucleotide sequences was sequenced per donor, of which 15% to 20% were non-productive. An early release that covered some 630 HLA-typed donors contained approximately 300 gigabases of sequencing data and some 87 million unique TCR sequences. A handful of DR-DQ haplotypes were handled as single units for association and clustering because linkage in the cohort was strong. The study used immunosequencing to profile the T cell repertoires of approximately 630 subjects and linked those repertoires to cytomegalovirus serostatus. The study was designed to test whether signatures of past pathogen exposure could be identified by cataloging public T cell receptors. Donor age, sex, ethnicity and CMV serostatus were compiled together with the repertoire data. Every repertoire in the discovery cohort had been generated on one and the same sequencing platform. Rather than drawing on any new phenotypic data, the later analysis identified candidate immune exposures from TCR beta sequences and the way those sequences occurred across donors. To predict cytomegalovirus infection status, the study brought together high-throughput TCR immunosequencing, statistical association of individual TCRs with disease status, and machine learning. Besides the first cohort of approximately 710 subjects, a separate validation cohort made up of some 110 different subjects was used. A later analysis re-analyzed previously published TCR beta repertoires from 650 to 800 donors and added high-resolution HLA genotyping to study TCR occurrence patterns. Results the study describes overall, beyond this receptor: Most TCR sequences were observed very rarely across donors, whereas some public TCRs were present in many individuals. The authors suggested that the approach could potentially be generalized to other disease states and immunological phenotypes. Some IMGT-functional V segments, including TRBV6-2 and TRBV6-3, could not be distinguished by the 87-base-pair reads and were therefore excluded. Roughly uniform sequencing depth across donors was assumed in presence/absence analyses, although this assumption may not hold. In the study, 150 to 200 TCR beta chains were listed as associated with cytomegalovirus. A later analysis found that most CMV-associated TCR beta chains appeared HLA-restricted, with HLA associations seemingly driven largely by CMV exposure. Correlated functional status among segregating V segments might be attributable to linkage disequilibrium, but an unknown experimental factor could not be ruled out. A cluster of highly shared sequence variants was judged likely to be a technical artifact of the sequencing pipeline. When HLA alleles, especially DR and DQ, strongly co-occurred, TCR associations were difficult to assign to individual alleles. Because counts were too low, more than 15 rarely observed V segments, including chromosome 9 orphons, were excluded from the earlier analysis of about 500 of the donors. A later genetic analysis reported fewer N-insertions in productive TCRs among donors in an Asian-associated ancestry cluster than the roughly 640-donor mean. In a later analysis, some 17,000 TCR beta sequences were associated with specific HLA alleles at a false discovery rate of 0.05. Several of the top co-occurrence clusters appeared to be linked to parvovirus B19, influenza, CMV and Epstein-Barr virus, according to a later analysis. Because HLA typing was missing for some donors at each locus, association tests included only the typed subset. In an earlier analysis of several hundred of the donors, most TCR beta V segments were observed in productive rearrangements about 90% or about 30% of the time, broadly matching IMGT annotations. A further reported finding was that TCR beta sequences accurately predicted the HLA-A and HLA-B alleles for most subjects in the first cohort. Compared with equally common non-associated chains, HLA-associated TCR beta chains in a later analysis were more clonally expanded and had lower generation probabilities. V-gene and J-gene trimming of TCR beta chains was associated with a missense DCLRE1C variant in a later genetic analysis, and the association was replicated in an independent cohort. In vitro tests confirmed that a few of the cytomegalovirus-associated TCR beta chains recognize cytomegalovirus antigens. For the cohort, immune exposure information was limited to CMV serostatus. The classifier was reported to diagnose cytomegalovirus status with high specificity and sensitivity in both the original cohort and the validation cohort. In this cohort, only TCR beta chains were sequenced, and detectable features were limited by the absence of alpha or paired-chain data. A later analysis found that TCR association rates varied across HLA loci, with DRB1 alleles showing the most associated TCRs and HLA-C alleles the fewest.

As for this clone: The target of this receptor is not known. Within one base of it there is no much larger clone, and no base qualities were kept.

The cohort comprised several hundred healthy bone marrow donors. At the time of sampling, every cohort member was nominally healthy, though immune exposures that went unrecorded were likely present. The donor tested CMV seronegative and was one of the 352 seronegative cohort members. Each donor provided a peripheral blood sample, and peripheral blood mononuclear cells were used for TCR beta sequencing. Genomic DNA extraction from the blood cell samples was performed with the Qiagen DNeasy Blood Extraction Kit. Cut back by 0 bases and 0 bases, the V and J ends lie 9 bases apart. In the germline V gene (reference sequence), CDR1 corresponds to MNHNY and CDR2 to SVGAGI. The CDR3 measures 15 amino acids from cysteine to phenylalanine. Just the 45-base CDR3 DNA is kept, in frame starting at base 1. The library was made by the immunoSEQ multiplex PCR assay. For the multiplex PCR, a mixture combining 60 forward primers for TCR Vbeta segments and 13 reverse primers for TCR Jbeta segments was used. The CDR3 region of rearranged TCR beta genes was amplified from genomic DNA by a multiplex PCR assay. Amplified TCR beta libraries were sequenced as 87-base-pair reads on the Illumina HiSeq System. Per the source publication's procedure: Across the 670 or so repertoires, a later analysis counted 80 million or so unique TCR beta chains, approximately 10 million of which were shared by at least two donors. Raw reads were error-corrected and collapsed into unique sequences by a nearest-neighbor algorithm in which closely related sequences were merged to remove PCR and sequencing errors. Alignment of CDR3 sequences to IMGT reference sequences was used to assign V, D and J gene segments. Each retained sequence needed at least a six-nucleotide match to both a V gene segment and a J gene segment. A rearrangement counted as productive if the CDR3 had no stop codons and remained in frame with V and J, and every other rearrangement counted as non-productive. CDR3 was defined by IMGT convention, running from the second conserved V-encoded cysteine to the conserved J-encoded phenylalanine. Sequences without an unambiguous match to a single V gene segment were excluded from the earlier analysis of about 600 of the donors. An earlier analysis of fewer than 650 of the donors classified V segments as functional when productive rearrangements were above 56.7% and as segregating when the standard deviation between donors was above 5%. A statistical classification framework was built for diagnosing cytomegalovirus status from the catalog of TCR beta chain sequences. V and J gene assignment, in a later analysis, came from comparing TCR nucleotide sequences with IMGT/GENE-DB human TR gene sequences. The TCRdist pipeline was used in a later analysis to assign CDR3 sequences and most-parsimonious VDJ recombination scenarios. In a later analysis, each TCR beta chain was defined by its CDR3 amino acid sequence together with its V-gene family, and reads lacking a unique V-gene family were excluded. In a later analysis, around 600 highly shared, low-generation-probability nucleotide sequences were removed to address suspected cross-contamination and a sequencing artifact. In a later analysis, a clonal expansion index for each public chain was calculated from normalized within-repertoire ranks of inferred template counts. In a later analysis, generation probabilities were computed with a VDJ recombination model fitted to out-of-frame rearrangements, and the resulting probabilities were checked against IGoR. Hypergeometric tests were used in a later analysis to score TCR-TCR, TCR-HLA and TCR-CMV co-occurrence, with a repertoire-size bias correction applied to the TCR pairs. A later analysis estimated false discovery rates by permuting HLA or CMV assignments 20 times. In a later analysis, co-occurring TCRs were grouped using DBSCAN, with TCRdist sequence similarity added in when clustering inside HLA-allele-positive subsets. Repertoires with fewer than 30,000 or more than 120,000 public chains, plus five repertoires with anomalous nucleotide sharing, were excluded from co-occurrence clustering. The table comes from immuneACCESS by way of TCRdb, which keeps in-frame sequences with V and J called. Part of the clones is missing from these tables; in studies checked, under half for an unresolved V gene and the rest for unknown reasons. That table supplies the V and J calls and clone size; D and trimming were determined from the DNA. Recorded for this sample are 150,000 to 200,000 clones; around three quarters of them occurred a single time. Of the sample, about 2.1% is held by the ten largest clones.

Here the chain combines TRBV6-6 and TRBJ2-7, with TRBD2 perhaps the D gene, on 7 matching bases. The sequencing input was PBMCs. This TCR came from a woman in her thirties in good health and CMV-seronegative. The DNA sequence is as follows: TGTGCCAGCAGTTACTCGGGGGGGGCCTCCTACGAGCAGTACTTC. Its protein reads: CASSYSGGASYEQYF.